These 2 T cell receptor beta chains were sequenced from one sample in a study of cytomegalovirus exposure and HLA in healthy donors. Both 60 Vbeta primers and 13 Jbeta primers went into the PCR. The protocol was immunoSEQ multiplex PCR, while the TCRdb copy is restricted to in-frame clones and leaves out a portion. The table includes 100,000 or so clones, about two thirds detected once. Source material: PBMCs. These receptors came from a woman aged 25 to 39 in good health and CMV-seropositive.

The chain combines TRBV7-9 with TRBJ2-7; 8 bases line up with TRBD2. V dropped 5 bases and J dropped 6; count of bases not matched to a gene: 12. From germline, CDR1 is SEHNR and CDR2 FQNEAQ (reference sequence). CDR3 length: 15 amino acids. The DNA for the CDR3 is TGTGCCAGCAGCCCCTCGGGAGCGGGGGCCGTCGAGCAGTACTTC. Amino acid sequence: CASSPSGAGAVEQYF.

The table lists this clone with a few counts. V is TRBV18 and J is TRBJ2-5, with 8 positions matching TRBD1. This CDR3 is 15 amino acids long. Per the germline V gene, CDR1 is KGHSH and CDR2 is LQKENI. J gave up 4 bases and V 3 bases, and 7 bases lay outside the gene matches. As DNA, the CDR3 is TGTGCCAGCTCACCCCGGACAGGGTCTAGAGAGACCCAGTACTTC. The encoded protein is CASSPRTGSRETQYF.